This TCR beta chain originates from a study of blood T cell repertoires in COVID-19. Study at large: Sources were T cells, B-cell-depleted T cells, or PBMCs; the material itself was cDNA or gDNA.

This CDR3 comprises 14 residues. Trimming took 2 bases from V and 7 from J, leaving 14 bases between them. CDR1 and CDR2 (germline): SGHTA, FQGTGA. Libraries were prepared by immunoSEQ multiplex PCR; TCRdb keeps only in-frame clonotypes and omits some of them. Altogether about 260,000 clones are present, about 90% being singletons, with the ten largest covering approximately 1.5%. This clone was picked up a small number of times. This clonotype was obtained from a woman aged 40-49 years who had recovered from COVID-19. V and J are TRBV7-3 and TRBJ1-2; unclear D gene. Material for sequencing was peripheral blood. Here the CDR3 reads CASSLGTSRSGYTF. The CDR3 DNA sequence: TGTGCCAGCAGCTTAGGCACTAGTCGAAGTGGCTACACCTTC. Combining the CDR3 with reference TRBV7-3 and TRBJ1-2 gives the whole variable domain GAGVSQTPSNKVTEKGKYVELRCDPISGHTALYWYRQSLGQGPEFLIYFQGTGAADDSGLPNDRFFAVRPEGSVSTLKIQRTERGDSAVYLCASSLGTSRSGYTFGSGTRLTVV.